The 22 T cell receptor beta chains in this list originate from one sample, sequenced in a study of blood T cell repertoires in COVID-19. The method was immunoSEQ multiplex PCR; TCRdb's version includes in-frame clones alone and lacks a portion of them. The sample holds 57,000 or so clones, roughly 90% seen once. Sequences were obtained from peripheral blood. The receptors originated from a woman between 45 and 60 years old with active or convalescent COVID-19.

The V call is TRBV19, the J call TRBJ2-2; the match to TRBD1 covers 11 bases. The CDR3 consists of 16 residues. Germline loops: CDR1 LNHDA, CDR2 SQIVND (reference sequence). V lost 3 bases and J lost 3; bases outside the gene matches: 3. The CDR3 nucleotides are TGTGCCAGTAGTATTAAGGGACAGGGGGACACCGGGGAGCTGTTTTTT. It yields the protein CASSIKGQGDTGELFF.

This clone was seen once. This chain connects TRBV7-3 to TRBJ2-2; maybe TRBD2 (5 bases). V lost 5 bases and J 4 bases, leaving 14 bases between the germline ends. This CDR3 is 15 amino acids long. In germline, CDR1 is SGHTA, CDR2 FQGTGA. The CDR3 DNA reads as TGTGCCAGCAGCCCCTCAGGACTTGTCACCGGGGAGCTGTTTTTT. Translated, it gives CASSPSGLVTGELFF.

The chain carries TRBV11-2 and TRBJ2-5; TRBD2 matches at 10 bases. This CDR3 is 15 amino acids long. The V gene end was trimmed by 6 bases and the J gene end by 1 base; junction bases not matched to a gene: 5. The V gene's germline CDR1 is SGHAT and CDR2 FQNNGV. For the CDR3, the DNA is TGTGCCAGCAGTTGGACTAGCGGAGTCCAAGAGACCCAGTACTTC. Encoded protein: CASSWTSGVQETQYF.

This clone was seen a few times. The chain combines TRBV11-2 with TRBJ1-5; D call uncertain. Per germline, CDR1 SGHAT and CDR2 FQNNGV. The CDR3 loop spans 16 amino acids. V lost 2 bases to trimming and J lost 6 bases, with 17 bases between them. Here the CDR3 DNA reads TGTGCCAGCAGCTTACATCTCTCCGAAAGCGGTCAGCCCCAGCATTTT. Encoded protein: CASSLHLSESGQPQHF.

The V call is TRBV6-5, the J call TRBJ2-7; TRBD2 agrees at 8 bases. Unmatched junction bases numbered 5, after V lost 6 bases and J lost 1 base. CDR1 and CDR2 (germline): MNHEY, SVGAGI. The CDR3 totals 14 residues. The CDR3 region is CASSPGGLSYEQYF. Written as DNA, the CDR3 is TGTGCCAGCAGCCCGGGGGGGTTGTCCTACGAGCAGTACTTC.

The chain couples TRBV2 to TRBJ2-2, with 9 bases aligning to TRBD2. In germline, CDR1 is SNHLY, CDR2 FYNNEI. This CDR3 is built from 17 residues. With 8 bases clipped from V and 8 bases from J, the junction kept 18 bases outside the gene matches. The chain's CDR3 is CASLGIRAGGPEGELFF. As DNA, the CDR3 is TGTGCCAGCCTCGGGATTCGGGCGGGAGGGCCGGAGGGGGAGCTGTTTTTT.

CDR3 nucleotide sequence: TGCGCCAGCAGAACGCGGGGCACGAACACTGAAGCTTTCTTT. Amino acid sequence: CASRTRGTNTEAFF. The chain is built from TRBV10-1 and TRBJ1-1, with a tentative D call TRBD1 (5 bases). Per germline, CDR1 WNHNN and CDR2 SYGVQD (reference sequence). This CDR3 region has 14 residues. V was pared by 6 bases and J by 1 base, with 12 bases between.

The chain uses TRBV11-2 and TRBJ2-3, with 13 bases matching TRBD2. Looked up from germline, CDR1 is SGHAT and CDR2 is FQNNGV. V shed 6 bases and J 5 bases; nucleotides not matched to a gene: 5. CDR3 length: 15 amino acids. CDR3 amino acids: CASSRTSGRGDTQYF. The CDR3 region has the DNA TGTGCCAGCAGTCGGACTAGCGGGAGAGGAGATACGCAGTATTTT.

V gene TRBV5-1 combines with J gene TRBJ1-1; no firm D call. This CDR3 has 15 residues. Germline lookup yields CDR1 SGHRS and CDR2 YFSETQ. V was shortened by 4 bases and J by 0 bases, with 13 bases between the two germline ends. DNA of the CDR3: TGCGCCAGCAGCCGCGGTAGGAGTATGAACACTGAAGCTTTCTTT. Its protein is CASSRGRSMNTEAFF.

The V gene is TRBV14, the J gene TRBJ2-1; possibly TRBD2 for D (5 bases). The CDR3 has 12 residues. Germline CDR1 and CDR2: SGHDN and FVKESK. V dropped 1 base and J dropped 10 bases, with 8 bases sitting between them. The CDR3 loop is CASSQVLAEQFF. For the CDR3, the DNA is TGTGCCAGCAGCCAAGTCCTAGCAGAGCAGTTCTTC.

The V and J genes are TRBV9 and TRBJ2-1; 9 bases match TRBD1. Trimming at V came to 1 base and at J to 6 bases, leaving 5 bases not matched to a gene. The CDR3 length is 15 residues. Germline V CDR1 and CDR2: SGDLS, YYNGEE. As DNA, the CDR3 is TGTGCCAGCAGCGTACTGGGACAGGGTAGCAATGAGCAGTTCTTC. Its protein is CASSVLGQGSNEQFF.

This clone was detected a few times. V is TRBV19 and J is TRBJ1-2; D uncertain. The CDR3 runs 11 residues. Trimming took off 5 bases at V and 7 bases at J, with 8 bases between the two ends. Germline V gives CDR1 LNHDA, CDR2 SQIVND (reference sequence). CDR3 nucleotides: TGTGCCAGTAGTTCCCCCGTTGGCTACACCTTC. Protein: CASSSPVGYTF. Based on the CDR3 plus reference TRBV19 and TRBJ1-2, the full variable domain is DGGITQSPKYLFRKEGQNVTLSCEQNLNHDAMYWYRQDPGQGLRLIYYSQIVNDFQKGDIAEGYSVSREKKESFPLTVTSAQKNPTAFYLCASSSPVGYTFGSGTRLTVV.

This chain joins TRBV6-1 and TRBJ2-3, with a possible D match to TRBD2 (7 bases). The V end was cut by 1 base, the J end by 9 bases, with 17 bases between. Germline V lookup: CDR1 MNHNS, CDR2 SASEGT. CDR3 size: 15 residues. In DNA, the CDR3 is TGTGCCAGCAGTGAAGTGAAAGGGGGGGTTGAAACGCAGTATTTT. Translated: CASSEVKGGVETQYF.

The chain couples TRBV11-2 to TRBJ2-3; 11 bases map to TRBD2. The CDR3 runs 17 residues. The junction had 6 bases not matched to a gene; V was cut back by 1 base and J by 3 bases. Germline V CDR1 and CDR2: SGHAT, FQNNGV. CDR3 in DNA: TGTGCCAGCAGCTTAGGTTTGGCTAGCGGGAGGACAGATACGCAGTATTTT. Translating gives CASSLGLASGRTDTQYF.

The rearrangement uses TRBV25-1 and TRBJ2-1; a weak D match, TRBD1 (5 bases). Germline V gives CDR1 MGHDK, CDR2 SYGVNS. Trimming removed 7 bases at V and 7 bases at J, with 11 bases between. This CDR3 spans 12 amino acids. CDR3 residues: CASTRDSNEQFF. CDR3 bases: TGTGCCAGCACCAGGGATTCGAATGAGCAGTTCTTC.

The J gene is TRBJ2-2, the V gene TRBV27; TRBD1 might be the D (6 bases). This CDR3 comprises 14 residues. Germline CDR1 and CDR2: MNHEY and SMNVEV (reference sequence). V lost 2 bases and J 7 bases, leaving 11 bases between the germline ends. The CDR3 region has the DNA TGTGCCAGCAGTTTAGTCTGGGGGCACGGGGAGCTGTTTTTT. It codes for CASSLVWGHGELFF.

The chain links TRBV7-9 to TRBJ1-1; 7 bases fit TRBD1. V dropped 6 bases and J dropped 4; count of bases not matched to a gene: 5. The CDR3 spans 13 residues. The germline CDR1 and CDR2 sequences are SEHNR and FQNEAQ (reference sequence). CDR3: CASRSTGATEAFF. The CDR3 DNA follows: TGTGCCAGCAGATCAACAGGGGCCACTGAAGCTTTCTTT.

The chain joins TRBV7-2 to TRBJ2-3; TRBD2 agrees at 9 bases. J was trimmed by 3 bases and V by 1 base; bases with no gene match: 5. Germline CDR1 reads SGHTA; CDR2 reads FQGNSA. This CDR3 has 16 amino acids. CDR3 DNA: TGTGCCAGCAGCTTAGGGGCGGGAGGGCCGACAGATACGCAGTATTTT. It yields the protein CASSLGAGGPTDTQYF.

The V call is TRBV7-2, the J call TRBJ2-2; 12 nucleotides align to TRBD2. The CDR3 runs to 15 residues. CDR1 and CDR2 from the germline V gene are SGHTA and FQGNSA. Trimming cost V 5 bases and J 8 bases; bases outside gene matches: 6. The CDR3 sequence: CASSPPTSGRGELFF. For the CDR3, the DNA is TGTGCCAGCAGCCCCCCGACTAGCGGGAGAGGGGAGCTGTTTTTT.

The J gene is TRBJ2-5, the V gene TRBV3-1 (or the pseudogene TRBV3-2), with D unresolved. This CDR3 contains 13 residues. Germline lookup yields CDR1 LGHDT and CDR2 YNNKEL (reference sequence). Between the trimmed V and J ends, which lost 4 bases and 2 bases, there was a span of 8 bases. CDR3 sequence reads: CASSLRMQETQYF. The CDR3, as DNA: TGTGCCAGCAGCCTCAGGATGCAAGAGACCCAGTACTTC.

V gene TRBV2 combines with J gene TRBJ1-1; D might be TRBD1 (5 bases). Germline loops: CDR1 SNHLY, CDR2 FYNNEI. The CDR3 sequence is 13 residues long. V shed 2 bases and J shed 4 bases, with 8 bases lying between them. The CDR3: CASSEQGITEAFF. DNA of the CDR3: TGTGCCAGCAGTGAACAGGGAATCACTGAAGCTTTCTTT.

This chain links TRBV6-5 with TRBJ2-1; TRBD1 matches 10 bases. V shed 2 bases, J shed 10 bases, and the junction held 8 bases outside the gene matches. Looked up from germline, CDR1 is MNHEY and CDR2 is SVGAGI. The CDR3 loop spans 15 amino acids. CDR3 sequence reads: CASSYGQGVVWEQFF. Here the CDR3 DNA reads TGTGCCAGCAGTTACGGACAGGGGGTAGTGTGGGAGCAGTTCTTC.